One sample yielded the 27 T cell receptor beta chains listed below, sequenced in a study of spatial heterogeneity in lung cancer. Time point: blood at routine non-recurrence follow-up after resection. A single record per CDR3 protein comes from TCRdb applying MiXCR to the 5' RACE reads. The data show about 15,000 distinct CDR3 sequences, roughly 6.3% seen once. The sample in question was PBMCs, obtained at follow-up. All receptors come from a male donor with early-stage non-small cell lung cancer.

This clonotype appeared many times. The chain is built from TRBV9 and TRBJ2-7; D ambiguous. The CDR3 has 14 amino acids. Germline V CDR1 and CDR2: SGDLS, YYNGEE. V lost 4 bases to trimming and J lost 2 bases, with 13 bases between them. DNA of the CDR3: TGTGCCAGCAGCCGAGAGGACGTAGCCTACGAGCAGTACTTC. Its protein is CASSREDVAYEQYF.

This clonotype was seen ten or more times. This chain connects TRBV28 to TRBJ2-7; 7 bases align to TRBD2. Trimming removed 11 bases from V and 3 bases from J; junction bases left unmatched: 7. CDR1 is MDHEN, CDR2 SYDVKM, per germline. There are 12 residues in the CDR3. DNA for the CDR3: TGTGCCGCAGATTCGGGGGGCTACGAGCAGTACTTC. It codes for CAADSGGYEQYF. The full variable domain, with the rest looked up from reference TRBV28 and TRBJ2-7, is DVKVTQSSRYLVKRTGEKVFLECVQDMDHENMFWYRQDPGLGLRLIYFSYDVKMKEKGDIPEGYSVSREKKERFSLILESASTNQTSMYLCAADSGGYEQYFGPGTRLTVT.

This clonotype is categorized as medium-sized. This chain links TRBV28 with TRBJ2-1; 7 bases are a match to TRBD2. After removal of 10 bases from V and 6 bases from J, the junction contained 9 bases not matched to a gene. This CDR3 has 13 amino acids. Germline-derived CDR1 and CDR2 are MDHEN and SYDVKM. The CDR3 nucleotides are TGTGCCACCCCAAGCGGGAAGGTCAATGAGCAGTTCTTC. This encodes CATPSGKVNEQFF.

This clonotype came up many times. The rearrangement joins TRBV3-1 to TRBJ2-5; no definite D call. Trimming pared 8 bases from V and 0 bases from J, leaving 10 bases between. The CDR3 has 13 residues. Germline-derived CDR1 and CDR2 are LGHDT and YNNKEL (reference sequence). As DNA, the CDR3 is TGTGCCAGCGCTAGGAGCAACCAAGAGACCCAGTACTTC. The encoded protein is CASARSNQETQYF.

By proportion, this clonotype is medium-sized. The rearrangement joins TRBV9 to TRBJ2-1; D is unclear. Trimming left V 0 bases short and J 0 bases short, with 7 bases between. CDR3 length: 15 residues. Germline V gene lookup returns CDR1 SGDLS and CDR2 YYNGEE. The CDR3 loop is CASSVGSSSYNEQFF. The CDR3 DNA is TGTGCCAGCAGCGTAGGATCGAGCTCCTACAATGAGCAGTTCTTC.

The sample holds many counts of this clonotype. The J gene is TRBJ2-7, the V gene TRBV28; the match to TRBD1 covers 9 bases. The CDR3 consists of 12 residues. With 1 base clipped from V and 11 bases from J, the junction kept 3 bases outside the gene matches. Germline CDR1 MDHEN, CDR2 SYDVKM. In DNA form, the CDR3 reads TGTGCCAGCAGTTTATCGACAGGGGGGAAGTACTTC. Protein product: CASSLSTGGKYF.

A few counts support this clonotype. The rearrangement links TRBV6-6 to TRBJ2-3; the D is unclear. Looked up from germline, CDR1 is MNHNY and CDR2 is SVGAGI (reference sequence). The CDR3 is made up of 15 amino acids. V lost 2 bases, J lost 2 bases, and 11 bases lay in between. CDR3 sequence: CASSYGLGATDTQYF. The CDR3 DNA follows: TGTGCCAGCAGTTACGGTCTAGGCGCCACAGATACGCAGTATTTT.

This clonotype appeared many times. The CDR3 coding sequence is TGTGCCAGCAGCAGACGACAATCCCAAGAGACCCAGTACTTC. Translated, it gives CASSRRQSQETQYF. V is TRBV7-9 and J is TRBJ2-5; D call uncertain. Germline CDR1 reads SEHNR; CDR2 reads FQNEAQ (reference sequence). Trimming took off 5 bases at V and 1 base at J, with 11 bases between the two ends. This CDR3 region has 14 residues. The full variable domain, with the rest looked up from reference TRBV7-9 and TRBJ2-5, is DTGVSQNPRHKITKRGQNVTFRCDPISEHNRLYWYRQTLGQGPEFLTYFQNEAQLEKSRLLSDRFSAERPKGSFSTLEIQRTEQGDSAMYLCASSRRQSQETQYFGPGTRLLVL.

By its share, this clonotype is medium-sized. The V call is TRBV5-1, the J call TRBJ2-1; TRBD2 is a possible D gene (6 bases). This CDR3 contains 13 residues. Germline-derived CDR1 and CDR2 are SGHRS and YFSETQ. Trimming took off 4 bases at V and 7 bases at J, with 12 bases between the two ends. CDR3 sequence (DNA): TGCGCCAGCAGCCATAACGCGGGAAATGAGCAGTTCTTC. It yields the protein CASSHNAGNEQFF. Based on the CDR3 plus reference TRBV5-1 and TRBJ2-1, the full variable domain is KAGVTQTPRYLIKTRGQQVTLSCSPISGHRSVSWYQQTPGQGLQFLFEYFSETQRNKGNFPGRFSGRQFSNSRSEMNVSTLELGDSALYLCASSHNAGNEQFFGPGTRLTVL.

Many counts were recorded for this clonotype. V gene TRBV6-2 or TRBV6-3 combines with J gene TRBJ2-7, with D perhaps matching TRBD2 (6 bases). The CDR3 contains 15 residues. Germline V gene lookup returns CDR1 MNHEY and CDR2 SVGEGT. Trimming stripped 7 bases from V and 3 bases from J, with 19 bases between. DNA for the CDR3: TGTGCCAGCAACTCCGGGGGAGCTGGGGGCTACGAGCAGTACTTC. Its translation is CASNSGGAGGYEQYF.

This clonotype was detected ten times or more. The chain couples TRBV19 to TRBJ2-5, with D uncertain. V was cut by 4 bases and J by 4 bases, with 7 bases left in between. There are 12 residues in the CDR3. Per germline, CDR1 LNHDA and CDR2 SQIVND (reference sequence). The CDR3 here is CASSRWRETQYF. The CDR3 coding sequence is TGTGCCAGTAGTAGGTGGAGAGAGACCCAGTACTTC.

This clonotype was counted many times. The junction and the germline gene differ at one end; a read error may be behind it. The rearrangement joins TRBV20-1 to TRBJ2-1; 16 bases map to TRBD2. CDR1 is DFQATT, CDR2 SNEGSKA, per germline (reference sequence). The CDR3 covers 18 residues. The CDR3 protein is CSATGTSGRVTMPRVGVF. The CDR3 region has the DNA TGCAGTGCCACCGGGACTAGCGGGAGGGTTACAATGCCCAGAGTCGGTGTCTTC.

This clonotype was recorded a few times. CDR3 sequence (DNA): TGTGCCAGCAGTCAACCATCGGGACAGTCAACTAATGAAAAACTGTTTTTT. As protein: CASSQPSGQSTNEKLFF. This chain connects TRBV28 to TRBJ1-4, with 7 bases that match TRBD1. Trimming removed 5 bases from V and 0 bases from J; junction bases left unmatched: 9. This CDR3 is built from 17 residues. From germline, CDR1 is MDHEN and CDR2 SYDVKM. Using reference TRBV28 and TRBJ1-4 for the parts outside the CDR3, the full variable domain is DVKVTQSSRYLVKRTGEKVFLECVQDMDHENMFWYRQDPGLGLRLIYFSYDVKMKEKGDIPEGYSVSREKKERFSLILESASTNQTSMYLCASSQPSGQSTNEKLFFGSGTQLSVL.

This clonotype has at least ten counts. V and J are TRBV7-6 and TRBJ2-2, with 9 bases that match TRBD2. Trimming took 5 bases from V and 0 from J; bases not matched to a gene: 16. The CDR3 loop spans 20 amino acids. The germline V gene has CDR1 SGHVS and CDR2 FNYEAQ. The DNA of the CDR3 is TGTGCCAGCAGCCCGGGACCGACGACTAGCGGAACCACGAACACCGGGGAGCTGTTTTTT. Translated, it gives CASSPGPTTSGTTNTGELFF.

This clonotype occurred many times. The CDR3 region is CASKGAGAFYEQYF. The CDR3 DNA reads as TGTGCCAGCAAGGGAGCGGGAGCATTTTACGAGCAGTACTTC. The V gene is TRBV28, the J gene TRBJ2-7, with 8 positions matching TRBD2. The ends lost 7 bases at V and 4 bases at J; junction bases unmatched: 9. Germline V gene sequence: CDR1 MDHEN, CDR2 SYDVKM. The CDR3 loop spans 14 amino acids.

This clonotype appeared many times. The genes are TRBV11-1 and TRBJ2-1; 7 bases match TRBD1. Germline lookup yields CDR1 SGHAT and CDR2 FQDESV (reference sequence). The J segment lost 8 bases and the V segment lost 9 bases, leaving 7 bases of the junction unmatched. The CDR3 has 12 amino acids. CDR3 in amino acids: CASSTQGDEQFF. CDR3 in DNA: TGTGCCAGTAGTACCCAGGGGGATGAGCAGTTCTTC.

In this sample, this clonotype turned up a few times. The rearrangement links TRBV6-2 or TRBV6-3 to TRBJ2-1, with 10 bases fitting TRBD2. Germline loops: CDR1 MNHEY, CDR2 SVGEGT. The J segment lost 6 bases and the V segment lost 0 bases, leaving 8 bases of the junction unmatched. CDR3 length: 17 amino acids. The CDR3 DNA reads as TGTGCCAGCAGTTACTCGATATCTAGCGGGAGAAGCAATGAGCAGTTCTTC. It specifies CASSYSISSGRSNEQFF.

This clonotype occurred many times. This chain connects TRBV28 to TRBJ2-5, with 8 bases matching TRBD2. With 5 bases clipped from V and 5 bases from J, the junction kept 10 bases outside the gene matches. Germline V gene lookup returns CDR1 MDHEN and CDR2 SYDVKM. This CDR3 contains 15 residues. The CDR3 reads CASSGGAGAGETQYF. In DNA form, the CDR3 reads TGTGCCAGCAGTGGAGGAGCGGGAGCTGGGGAGACCCAGTACTTC.

This clonotype was recorded at least ten times. The CDR3 DNA reads as TGTGCCAGCTGCCTGGTGGGACAGGACTACGAGCAGTACTTC. Translation: CASCLVGQDYEQYF. The chain uses TRBV28 and TRBJ2-7; 8 positions agree with TRBD1. The CDR3 runs to 14 residues. The V segment lost 8 bases and the J segment 3 bases; nucleotides outside the gene matches: 9. Germline V gene data show CDR1 as MDHEN and CDR2 as SYDVKM.

This clonotype was detected many times. V usage is TRBV3-1 and J usage is TRBJ1-2; D remains unclear. CDR1 is LGHDT and CDR2 is YNNKEL in the germline V gene (reference sequence). The CDR3 has 15 amino acids. Between the trimmed V and J ends, which lost 5 bases and 8 bases, there was a span of 21 bases. The CDR3 reads CASSYGVVPTGGYTF. The CDR3 coding sequence is TGTGCCAGCAGCTACGGGGTTGTGCCCACCGGAGGCTACACCTTC.

This clonotype has at least ten counts. The V and J genes are TRBV10-3 and TRBJ2-7, with 7 nucleotides matching TRBD2. Trimming took 6 bases from V and 6 from J; bases not matched to a gene: 11. This CDR3 spans 14 amino acids. Germline loops: CDR1 ENHRY, CDR2 SYGVKD. The CDR3 region is CAIRPGTTLVEQYF. The DNA for the CDR3 is TGTGCCATCAGACCCGGGACTACTCTGGTCGAGCAGTACTTC.

In this sample, this clonotype turned up many times. This chain connects TRBV27 to TRBJ1-6, with D possibly TRBD1 on 6 matching bases. The germline V and J ends were trimmed by 4 bases and 7 bases, with 11 bases remaining between them. This CDR3 comprises 14 residues. From germline, CDR1 is MNHEY and CDR2 SMNVEV (reference sequence). The DNA for the CDR3 is TGTGCCAGCAGTTCGTACAGGGAAAATTCACCCCTCCACTTT. It specifies CASSSYRENSPLHF.

This clonotype has more than one count but fewer than ten. J is TRBJ2-1 and V is TRBV20-1; TRBD2 matches at 10 bases. Looked up from germline, CDR1 is DFQATT and CDR2 is SNEGSKA (reference sequence). The ends lost 3 bases at V and 0 bases at J; junction bases unmatched: 5. The CDR3 runs 16 residues. The CDR3 DNA reads as TGCAGTGCTAGGGGGACTAGCGCTCGCTCCTACAATGAGCAGTTCTTC. Its translation: CSARGTSARSYNEQFF.

There are a few counts of this clonotype. V and J are TRBV7-6 and TRBJ2-3; D remains ambiguous. The CDR3 spans 13 residues. V was clipped by 4 bases and J by 4 bases, with 9 bases between them. Germline CDR1 SGHVS, CDR2 FNYEAQ. The CDR3 spells CASSSGSPDTQYF. The CDR3 DNA follows: TGTGCCAGCAGCTCCGGCAGTCCAGATACGCAGTATTTT.

This chain connects TRBV28 to TRBJ2-1; 15 bases fit TRBD2. The CDR3 has 22 residues. CDR1 is MDHEN and CDR2 is SYDVKM in the germline V gene. V shed 2 bases and J 0 bases; nucleotides not matched to a gene: 14. The CDR3 DNA reads TGTGCCAGCAGTTTAGCCGAGCTGGGACTAGCGGGAGGCAAGAGCTCCTACAATGAGCAGTTCTTC. As protein: CASSLAELGLAGGKSSYNEQFF.

Ten or more counts support this clonotype. The rearrangement uses TRBV5-1 and TRBJ2-3; 8 bases are shared with TRBD1. Unmatched junction bases numbered 3, after V lost 0 bases and J lost 3 bases. The CDR3 totals 15 residues. The germline V gene encodes CDR1 SGHRS and CDR2 YFSETQ. This CDR3 reads CASSLGQGATDTQYF. DNA for the CDR3: TGCGCCAGCAGCTTGGGGCAGGGGGCAACAGATACGCAGTATTTT.

This clonotype was counted at least ten times. The rearrangement links TRBV13 to TRBJ2-1, with 7 bases identical to TRBD2. The germline CDR1 and CDR2 sequences are PRHDT and FYEKMQ (reference sequence). V was clipped by 10 bases and J by 9 bases; unmatched bases: 18. The CDR3 is made up of 15 amino acids. The CDR3 nucleotides read TGTGCCACCGGAGTTTGGGGGAGGGCATCTAGTGAGCAGTTCTTC. It specifies CATGVWGRASSEQFF.